What follows are 2 T cell receptor beta chains derived from one specimen sequenced in a study of blood T cell repertoires in COVID-19. Some clones are missing from TCRdb's copy, which holds only in-frame ones; the method was immunoSEQ multiplex PCR. The data hold 200,000 to 250,000 clones, with 80% to 95% observed a single time. Sequencing was done on a sample of peripheral blood. The receptors were sampled from a man aged 30 to 39 with COVID-19, enrolled during active disease.

V and J are TRBV4-1 and TRBJ2-2; 7 bases map to TRBD1. This CDR3 region has 16 residues. J gave up 6 bases and V 1 base, and 8 bases lay outside the gene matches. Germline lookup yields CDR1 MGHRA and CDR2 YSYEKL. The CDR3 here is CASSQGLLGGAGELFF. Written as DNA, the CDR3 is TGCGCCAGCAGCCAAGGGCTCTTAGGGGGCGCCGGGGAGCTGTTTTTT.

V usage is TRBV19 and J usage is TRBJ1-1; D is uncertain. The V and J ends lost 3 bases and 3 bases respectively, with 17 bases between them. This CDR3 comprises 16 residues. Germline CDR1 is LNHDA and CDR2 is SQIVND (reference sequence). The CDR3 DNA reads TGTGCCAGTAGTATTTTCTTCGGGATTCCGTACACTGAAGCTTTCTTT. It encodes CASSIFFGIPYTEAFF.